This TCR beta chain was observed in a study of PD-1 and CTLA-4 blockade in melanoma. Germline assignment: CDR1 SGHKS and CDR2 YYEKEE (reference sequence). V was clipped by 0 bases and J by 7 bases; unmatched bases: 8. The CDR3 is 15 residues long. Method: immunoSEQ multiplex PCR; TCRdb's copy keeps in-frame clones and lacks some. The repertoire holds over 5,500 clones, 80% seen once, with around two fifths in the top ten. The J gene is TRBJ1-1, the V gene TRBV5-5, with 8 bases lining up with TRBD1. This material consisted of CD8+ T cells from peripheral blood, taken before anti-PD-1 treatment. This TCR was recovered from a human donor with melanoma. As DNA, the CDR3 is TGTGCCAGCAGCTTGGAGACAGGGGTTTCGGATGAAGCTTTCTTT. Amino acid sequence: CASSLETGVSDEAFF.